This T cell receptor (beta chain) came from a study of blood T cell repertoires in COVID-19. Study overall: From the United States, Italy and Spain came samples of acute and convalescent COVID-19. Sources were T cells, B-cell-depleted T cells, or PBMCs; the material itself was cDNA or gDNA.

Authors' analysis steps: For nucleated cells, counts were estimated from reference gene primer amplification. Generated by immunoSEQ multiplex PCR, the TCRdb table keeps only in-frame clones and is missing some. Clone size and the V and J calls come from that table; the DNA yielded D and trimming. The sample records 230,000 or so clones, roughly 87% being singletons. Trimming removed 5 bases from V and 4 bases from J; junction bases left unmatched: 7. This CDR3 has 14 amino acids. From germline, CDR1 is LGHDT and CDR2 YNNKEL (reference sequence). J is TRBJ2-7 and V is TRBV3-1 (or the pseudogene TRBV3-2); the match to TRBD1 covers 8 bases. The receptor was isolated from a man aged 40-49 years with active or convalescent COVID-19. Sequencing used peripheral blood. The CDR3 loop is CASSGDRGFYEQYF. The CDR3 nucleotides read TGTGCCAGCAGCGGCGACAGGGGTTTTTACGAGCAGTACTTC.